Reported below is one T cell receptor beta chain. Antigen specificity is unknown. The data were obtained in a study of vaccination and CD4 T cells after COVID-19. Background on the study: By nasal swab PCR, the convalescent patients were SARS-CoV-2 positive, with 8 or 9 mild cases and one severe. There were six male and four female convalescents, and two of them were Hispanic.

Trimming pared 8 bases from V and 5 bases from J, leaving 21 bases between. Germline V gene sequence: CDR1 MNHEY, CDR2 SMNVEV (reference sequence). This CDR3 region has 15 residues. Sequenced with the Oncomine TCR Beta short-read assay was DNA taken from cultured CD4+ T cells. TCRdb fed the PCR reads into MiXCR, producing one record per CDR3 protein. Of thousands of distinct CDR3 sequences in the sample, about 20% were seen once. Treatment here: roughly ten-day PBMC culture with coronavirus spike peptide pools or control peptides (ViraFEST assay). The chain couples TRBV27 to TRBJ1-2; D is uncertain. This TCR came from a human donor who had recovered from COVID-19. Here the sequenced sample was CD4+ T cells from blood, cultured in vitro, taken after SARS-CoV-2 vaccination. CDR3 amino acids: CASGRVVSSGYGYTF. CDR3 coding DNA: TGTGCCAGCGGCCGAGTCGTTTCCTCCGGTTATGGCTACACCTTC.